The 21 T cell receptor beta chains given below trace back to one sample, sequenced in a study of beta chain features in type 1 diabetes. All of the isolated RNA was reverse transcribed, so expressed TCRB transcripts were sequenced. Sequencing was performed with immunoSEQ multiplex PCR; in TCRdb, only in-frame clones are kept and a portion is missing. The data show 300,000 to 400,000 clones, roughly 12% seen once. Specimen: naive CD4+ T cells from blood. The receptor source for this set is a man aged 18 to 35 in good health.

This chain connects TRBV7-8 to TRBJ2-5; D ambiguous. Trimming cost V 5 bases and J 3 bases, with 19 bases left between them. The CDR3 length is 16 residues. Germline V gene sequence: CDR1 SGHVS, CDR2 FQNEAQ. CDR3 region: CASSPKRLAPKETQYF. The CDR3 region has the DNA TGTGCCAGCAGCCCAAAACGACTCGCCCCAAAAGAGACCCAGTACTTC. The whole variable domain, filled in from reference TRBV7-8 and TRBJ2-5, reads GAGVSQSPRYKVAKRGQDVALRCDPISGHVSLFWYQQALGQGPEFLTYFQNEAQLDKSGLPSDRFFAERPEGSVSTLKIQRTQQEDSAVYLCASSPKRLAPKETQYFGPGTRLLVL.

The chain recombines TRBV6-5 with TRBJ2-5; a weak D match, TRBD2 (6 bases). Trimming shortened V by 7 bases and J by 1 base, and 13 bases separated the two germline ends. Germline CDR1 and CDR2: MNHEY and SVGAGI. This CDR3 is 14 amino acids long. This CDR3 is CASTDRGTQETQYF. DNA of the CDR3: TGTGCCAGCACGGATCGGGGGACCCAAGAGACCCAGTACTTC.

This clone has a handful of counts. This chain connects TRBV7-8 to TRBJ1-2; 10 bases line up with TRBD1. Germline V gives CDR1 SGHVS, CDR2 FQNEAQ. V lost 1 base to trimming and J lost 3 bases; unmatched junction nucleotides: 5. CDR3 length: 16 amino acids. The CDR3 is CASSLGGGQGHYGYTF. In DNA, the CDR3 is TGTGCCAGCAGCTTAGGTGGGGGACAGGGGCACTATGGCTACACCTTC.

The chain couples TRBV18 to TRBJ2-5, with a weak D call TRBD1 (6 bases). The CDR3 has 15 residues. CDR1 KGHSH and CDR2 LQKENI come from the germline V gene. The V end lost 1 base, the J end lost 5 bases, and 14 bases lay between the germline ends. CDR3 sequence reads: CASSPLYSQGETQYF. Here the CDR3 DNA reads TGTGCCAGCTCACCACTGTACAGTCAGGGGGAGACCCAGTACTTC.

This clone has only a few counts. This chain's CDR3 is CASSRGGSNQPQHF. Written as DNA, the CDR3 is TGTGCCAGCAGCCGTGGGGGGAGCAATCAGCCCCAGCATTTT. The V gene is TRBV28, the J gene TRBJ1-5; D is perhaps TRBD1 (5 bases). The V end lost 6 bases, the J end lost 1 base, and 10 bases lay between the germline ends. Germline loops: CDR1 MDHEN, CDR2 SYDVKM. The CDR3 totals 14 residues.

The chain links TRBV19 to TRBJ2-7, with TRBD1 as a possible D gene (5 bases). Trimming stripped 3 bases from V and 3 bases from J, with 12 bases between. The CDR3 contains 14 residues. Germline CDR1 is LNHDA and CDR2 is SQIVND (reference sequence). CDR3 loop: CASSMGLVDYEQYF. The DNA for the CDR3 is TGTGCCAGTAGTATGGGGCTTGTCGACTACGAGCAGTACTTC.

This clone was counted only a few times. This chain connects TRBV5-6 to TRBJ2-5; possible D gene TRBD1, 5 bases. TRBJ2-7 explains the end of the DNA better; the J call may be wrong. Germline assignment: CDR1 SGHDT and CDR2 YYEEEE. This CDR3 is built from 14 residues. The CDR3 nucleotides read TGTGCCAGCAGCTGGGGCACAATAACCTACGAGCAGTACTTC. It yields the protein CASSWGTITYEQYF.

There are a few counts of this clone. The J gene is TRBJ2-3, the V gene TRBV18, with 7 bases fitting TRBD1. The trim removed 3 bases at V and 5 bases at J, leaving 8 bases unmatched. This CDR3 comprises 15 residues. Germline V CDR1 and CDR2: KGHSH, LQKENI. The CDR3: CASSPSDRVGDTQYF. The CDR3 DNA reads TGTGCCAGCTCACCGAGCGACAGGGTAGGAGATACGCAGTATTTT.

V and J are TRBV28 and TRBJ1-2, with D hard to call. The germline V and J ends were trimmed by 10 bases and 5 bases, with 17 bases remaining between them. CDR3 length equals 13 residues. From germline, CDR1 is MDHEN and CDR2 SYDVKM. This CDR3 reads CATLEARGYGYTF. CDR3 nucleotides: TGTGCCACACTGGAGGCCCGTGGTTATGGCTACACCTTC.

The rearrangement links TRBV7-9 to TRBJ2-7, with 8 bases identical to TRBD2. There are 15 residues in the CDR3. The ends lost 2 bases at V and 0 bases at J; junction bases unmatched: 3. Germline V gives CDR1 SEHNR, CDR2 FQNEAQ (reference sequence). The CDR3 is CASSLISGSSYEQYF. As DNA, the CDR3 is TGTGCCAGCAGCTTAATCAGCGGGAGCTCCTACGAGCAGTACTTC.

This clone turned up a few times. V gene TRBV7-3 combines with J gene TRBJ2-3, with D possibly being TRBD2 (6 bases). V was trimmed by 5 bases and J by 1 base, leaving 13 bases between them. CDR1 is SGHTA, CDR2 FQGTGA, per germline. CDR3 size: 15 residues. The CDR3 spells CASSLRLGGTDTQYF. The CDR3 DNA reads as TGTGCCAGCAGCCTAAGACTAGGAGGCACAGATACGCAGTATTTT. The variable domain in full, with the rest retrieved from reference TRBV7-3 and TRBJ2-3, is GAGVSQTPSNKVTEKGKYVELRCDPISGHTALYWYRQSLGQGPEFLIYFQGTGAADDSGLPNDRFFAVRPEGSVSTLKIQRTERGDSAVYLCASSLRLGGTDTQYFGPGTRLTVL.

The V and J genes are TRBV18 and TRBJ2-2; 13 positions match TRBD2. This CDR3 contains 15 residues. V lost 3 bases, J lost 5 bases, and 0 bases stayed unmatched. Germline values: CDR1 KGHSH, CDR2 LQKENI. CDR3 amino acids: CASSPTSGRTGELFF. The CDR3 DNA reads as TGTGCCAGCTCACCGACTAGCGGGAGGACCGGGGAGCTGTTTTTT.

This clone was seen only a few times. The chain has TRBV29-1 and TRBJ1-5, with a weak D call TRBD1 (6 bases). The CDR3 covers 14 residues. Germline loops: CDR1 SQVTM, CDR2 ANQGSEA. Trimming shortened V by 5 bases and J by 3 bases, and 14 bases separated the two germline ends. CDR3 sequence (DNA): TGCAGCGTTAGGGGACAAGGGATCAATCAGCCCCAGCATTTT. Its protein is CSVRGQGINQPQHF.

This clone came up a few times. The chain is built from TRBV28 and TRBJ2-5; D is possibly TRBD2 (6 bases). The germline V gene encodes CDR1 MDHEN and CDR2 SYDVKM. The CDR3 spans 15 residues. Trimming left V 6 bases short and J 5 bases short, with 19 bases between. In DNA form, the CDR3 reads TGTGCCAGCAGCCCGGCCACGGGAGCCGTGGAGACCCAGTACTTC. Its translation: CASSPATGAVETQYF. Based on the CDR3 plus reference TRBV28 and TRBJ2-5, the full variable domain is DVKVTQSSRYLVKRTGEKVFLECVQDMDHENMFWYRQDPGLGLRLIYFSYDVKMKEKGDIPEGYSVSREKKERFSLILESASTNQTSMYLCASSPATGAVETQYFGPGTRLLVL.

The chain uses TRBV30 and TRBJ2-1; D may be TRBD1 (6 bases). Germline V gene data show CDR1 as GTSNPN and CDR2 as SVGIG (reference sequence). This CDR3 region has 15 residues. V lost 1 base and J 8 bases, leaving 18 bases between the germline ends. This CDR3 is CAWSGVQGARDEQFF. The CDR3 nucleotides are TGTGCCTGGAGTGGGGTACAGGGAGCTAGAGATGAGCAGTTCTTC.

J is TRBJ1-6 and V is TRBV6-5; 8 nucleotides agree with TRBD1. The CDR3 consists of 14 residues. Germline V gene data show CDR1 as MNHEY and CDR2 as SVGAGI. V shed 8 bases, J shed 8 bases, and the junction held 8 bases outside the gene matches. CDR3 DNA sequence: TGTGCCAGCTGCCCAGGGACAGGCGATTCACCCCTCCACTTT. It translates to CASCPGTGDSPLHF.

The rearrangement links TRBV6-5 to TRBJ2-7; 9 nucleotides align to TRBD1. The CDR3 is made up of 15 amino acids. The J segment lost 0 bases and the V segment lost 4 bases, leaving 4 bases of the junction unmatched. Per the germline V gene, CDR1 is MNHEY and CDR2 is SVGAGI. The CDR3 spells CASSLTGGPSYEQYF. The CDR3 nucleotides are TGTGCCAGCAGTTTGACAGGGGGTCCCTCCTACGAGCAGTACTTC.

V and J are TRBV14 and TRBJ2-7; the D gene is possibly TRBD2 (5 bases). The CDR3 runs to 13 residues. Looked up from germline, CDR1 is SGHDN and CDR2 is FVKESK. V lost 2 bases, J lost 6 bases, and 11 bases lay in between. The CDR3 region is CASSQSRAGEQYF. In DNA, the CDR3 is TGTGCCAGCAGCCAATCCCGCGCGGGCGAGCAGTACTTC.

This clone was observed a handful of times. Written as DNA, the CDR3 is TGTGCCAGCAGTCCCTTGCGGGACAGGGCTCACTATGGCTACACCTTC. This encodes CASSPLRDRAHYGYTF. The rearrangement uses TRBV28 and TRBJ1-2; 9 positions agree with TRBD1. This CDR3 contains 16 residues. Germline CDR1 reads MDHEN; CDR2 reads SYDVKM. V lost 5 bases and J lost 3; bases outside the gene matches: 10.

The rearrangement links TRBV7-6 to TRBJ2-1; D perhaps matches TRBD2 (5 bases). The CDR3 contains 14 residues. Germline CDR1 and CDR2: SGHVS and FNYEAQ. V lost 4 bases and J 4 bases, leaving 11 bases between the germline ends. CDR3: CASSSRGFYNEQFF. CDR3 DNA sequence: TGTGCCAGCAGCTCCCGGGGTTTTTACAATGAGCAGTTCTTC.

This clone has more than one count but fewer than ten. This rearrangement joins TRBV10-3 to TRBJ2-2; D is ambiguous. The CDR3 runs to 13 residues. CDR1 and CDR2 (germline): ENHRY, SYGVKD. The V end lost 6 bases, the J end lost 6 bases, and 11 bases lay between the germline ends. The CDR3 spells CAIRRPSSGELFF. CDR3 coding DNA: TGTGCCATCAGGAGGCCTTCCTCCGGGGAGCTGTTTTTT.